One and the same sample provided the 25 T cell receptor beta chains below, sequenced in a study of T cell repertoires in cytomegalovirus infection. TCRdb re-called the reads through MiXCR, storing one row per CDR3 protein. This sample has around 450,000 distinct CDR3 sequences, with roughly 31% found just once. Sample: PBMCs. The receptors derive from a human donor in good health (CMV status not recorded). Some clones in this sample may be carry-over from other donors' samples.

The DNA of the CDR3 is TGCGCCAGCAGCCAACTAGGACAGGGGGTGGAAAACACTGAAGCTTTCTTT. This gives the protein CASSQLGQGVENTEAFF. The chain recombines TRBV4-1 with TRBJ1-1, with 10 bases fitting TRBD1. This CDR3 has 17 amino acids. Trimming at V came to 2 bases and at J to 2 bases, leaving 8 bases not matched to a gene. The V gene's germline CDR1 is MGHRA and CDR2 YSYEKL.

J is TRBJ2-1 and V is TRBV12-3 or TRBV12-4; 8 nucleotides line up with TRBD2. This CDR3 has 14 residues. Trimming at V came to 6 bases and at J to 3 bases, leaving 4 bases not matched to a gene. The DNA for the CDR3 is TGTGCCAGCAGCCCGGCGGGGGGCTACAATGAGCAGTTCTTC. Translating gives CASSPAGGYNEQFF.

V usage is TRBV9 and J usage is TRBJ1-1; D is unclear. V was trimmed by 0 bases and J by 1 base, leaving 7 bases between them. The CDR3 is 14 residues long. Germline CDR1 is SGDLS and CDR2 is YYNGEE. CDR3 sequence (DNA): TGTGCCAGCAGCGTAGCTATGCAGAACACTGAAGCTTTCTTT. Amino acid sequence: CASSVAMQNTEAFF.

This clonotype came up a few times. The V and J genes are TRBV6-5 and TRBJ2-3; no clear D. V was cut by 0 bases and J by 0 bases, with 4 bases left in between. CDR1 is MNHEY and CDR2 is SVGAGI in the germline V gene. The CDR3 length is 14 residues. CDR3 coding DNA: TGTGCCAGCAGTTACTCGGACAGCACAGATACGCAGTATTTT. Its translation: CASSYSDSTDTQYF.

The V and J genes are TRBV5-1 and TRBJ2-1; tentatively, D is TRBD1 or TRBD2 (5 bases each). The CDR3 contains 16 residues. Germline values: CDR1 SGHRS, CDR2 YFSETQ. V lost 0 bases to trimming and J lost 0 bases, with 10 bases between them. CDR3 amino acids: CASSLVGDLSYNEQFF. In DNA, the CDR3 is TGCGCCAGCAGCTTGGTTGGGGACCTCTCCTACAATGAGCAGTTCTTC.

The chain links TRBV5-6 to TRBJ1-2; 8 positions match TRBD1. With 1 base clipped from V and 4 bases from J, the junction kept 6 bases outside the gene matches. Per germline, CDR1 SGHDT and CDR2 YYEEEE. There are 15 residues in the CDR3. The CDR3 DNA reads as TGTGCCAGCAGCTTGCAGGGGGCGGACCCCTATGGCTACACCTTC. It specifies CASSLQGADPYGYTF.

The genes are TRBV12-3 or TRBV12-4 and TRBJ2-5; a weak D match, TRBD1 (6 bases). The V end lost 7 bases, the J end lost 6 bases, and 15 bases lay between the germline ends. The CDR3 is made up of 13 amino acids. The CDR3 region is CASTIDRMKTQYF. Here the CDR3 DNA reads TGTGCCAGCACAATAGACAGGATGAAGACCCAGTACTTC.

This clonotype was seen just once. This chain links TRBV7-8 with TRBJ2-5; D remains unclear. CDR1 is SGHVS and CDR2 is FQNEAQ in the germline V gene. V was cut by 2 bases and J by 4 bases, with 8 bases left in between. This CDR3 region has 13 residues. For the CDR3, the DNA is TGTGCCAGCAGCTTAAACACGGGAGAGACCCAGTACTTC. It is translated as CASSLNTGETQYF.

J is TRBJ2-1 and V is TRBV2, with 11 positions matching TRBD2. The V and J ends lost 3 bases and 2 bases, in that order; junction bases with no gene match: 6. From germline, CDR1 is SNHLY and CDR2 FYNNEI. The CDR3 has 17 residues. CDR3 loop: CASSEGLAGGAYNEQFF. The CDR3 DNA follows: TGTGCCAGCAGTGAGGGTCTAGCGGGGGGCGCCTACAATGAGCAGTTCTTC. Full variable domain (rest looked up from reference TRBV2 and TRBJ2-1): EPEVTQTPSHQVTQMGQEVILRCVPISNHLYFYWYRQILGQKVEFLVSFYNNEISEKSEIFDDQFSVERPDGSNFTLKIRSTKLEDSAMYFCASSEGLAGGAYNEQFFGPGTRLTVL.

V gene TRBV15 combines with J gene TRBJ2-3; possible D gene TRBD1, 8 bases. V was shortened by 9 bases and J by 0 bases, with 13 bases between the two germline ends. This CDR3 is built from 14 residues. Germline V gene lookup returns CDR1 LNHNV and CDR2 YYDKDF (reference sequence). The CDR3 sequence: CATAGQESTDTQYF. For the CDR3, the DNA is TGTGCCACAGCGGGACAGGAGAGCACAGATACGCAGTATTTT.

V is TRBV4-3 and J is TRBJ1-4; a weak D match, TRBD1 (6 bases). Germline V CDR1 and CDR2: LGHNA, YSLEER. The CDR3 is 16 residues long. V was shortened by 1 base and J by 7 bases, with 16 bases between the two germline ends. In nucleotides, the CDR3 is TGCGCCAGCAGCCAAGGATTCGTAGACAGGACTGAAAAACTGTTTTTT. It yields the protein CASSQGFVDRTEKLFF.

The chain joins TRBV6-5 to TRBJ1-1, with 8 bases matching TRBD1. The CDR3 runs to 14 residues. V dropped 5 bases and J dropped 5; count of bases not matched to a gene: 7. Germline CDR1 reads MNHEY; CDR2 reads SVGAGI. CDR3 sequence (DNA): TGTGCCAGCAGTCAAACAGGGGGACGGACTGAAGCTTTCTTT. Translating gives CASSQTGGRTEAFF.

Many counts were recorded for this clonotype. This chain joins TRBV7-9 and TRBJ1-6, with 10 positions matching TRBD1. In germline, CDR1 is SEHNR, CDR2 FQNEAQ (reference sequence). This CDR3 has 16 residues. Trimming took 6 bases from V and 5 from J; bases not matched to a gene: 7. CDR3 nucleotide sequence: TGTGCCAGCAGACCTCCCGGGACAGGGGATAATTCACCCCTCCACTTT. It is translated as CASRPPGTGDNSPLHF.

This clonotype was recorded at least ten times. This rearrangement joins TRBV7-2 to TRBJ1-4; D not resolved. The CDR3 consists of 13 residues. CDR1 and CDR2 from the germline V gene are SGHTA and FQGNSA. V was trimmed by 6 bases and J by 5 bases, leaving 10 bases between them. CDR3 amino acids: CASSLPGNEKLFF. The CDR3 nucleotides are TGTGCCAGCAGTCTACCGGGGAATGAAAAACTGTTTTTT. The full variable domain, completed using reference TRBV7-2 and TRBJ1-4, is GAGVSQSPSNKVTEKGKDVELRCDPISGHTALYWYRQSLGQGLEFLIYFQGNSAPDKSGLPSDRFSAERTGGSVSTLTIQRTQQEDSAVYLCASSLPGNEKLFFGSGTQLSVL.

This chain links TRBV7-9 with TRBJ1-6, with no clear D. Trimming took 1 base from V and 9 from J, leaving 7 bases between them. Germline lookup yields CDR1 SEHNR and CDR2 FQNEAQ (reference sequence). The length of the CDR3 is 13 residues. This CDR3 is CASSLEPISPLHF. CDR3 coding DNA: TGTGCCAGCAGCTTAGAACCGATTTCACCCCTCCACTTT.

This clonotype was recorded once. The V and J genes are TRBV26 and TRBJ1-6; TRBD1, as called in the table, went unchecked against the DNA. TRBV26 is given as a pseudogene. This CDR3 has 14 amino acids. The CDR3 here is CASSPDGVSSPLHF. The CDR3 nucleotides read TGTGCCAGCAGCCCGGACGGGGTTAGTTCACCCCTCCACTTT.

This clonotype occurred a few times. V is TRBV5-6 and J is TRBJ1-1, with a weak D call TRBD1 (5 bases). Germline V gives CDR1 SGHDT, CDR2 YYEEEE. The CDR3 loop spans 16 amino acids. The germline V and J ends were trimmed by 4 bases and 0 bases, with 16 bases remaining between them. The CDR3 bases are TGTGCCAGCAGCCCGATCGGGGGTCAGGTGAACACTGAAGCTTTCTTT. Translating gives CASSPIGGQVNTEAFF.

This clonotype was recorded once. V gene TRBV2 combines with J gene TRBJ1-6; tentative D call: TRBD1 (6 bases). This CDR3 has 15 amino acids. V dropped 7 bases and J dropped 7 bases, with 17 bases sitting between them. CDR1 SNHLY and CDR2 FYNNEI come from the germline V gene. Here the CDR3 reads CASIGAGVGNSPLHF. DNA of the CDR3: TGTGCCAGCATAGGTGCAGGGGTCGGGAATTCACCCCTCCACTTT.

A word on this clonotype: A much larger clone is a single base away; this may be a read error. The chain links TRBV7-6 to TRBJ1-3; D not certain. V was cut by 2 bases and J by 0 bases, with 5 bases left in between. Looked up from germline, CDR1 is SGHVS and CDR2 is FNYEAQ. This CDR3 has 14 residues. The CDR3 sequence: CASSLPGSGNTIYF. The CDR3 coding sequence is TGTGCCAGCAGCTTACCGGGCTCTGGAAACACCATATATTTT. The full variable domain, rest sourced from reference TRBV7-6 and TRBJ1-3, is GAGVSQSPRYKVTKRGQDVALRCDPISGHVSLYWYRQALGQGPEFLTYFNYEAQQDKSGLPNDRFSAERPEGSISTLTIQRTEQRDSAMYRCASSLPGSGNTIYFGEGSWLTVV.

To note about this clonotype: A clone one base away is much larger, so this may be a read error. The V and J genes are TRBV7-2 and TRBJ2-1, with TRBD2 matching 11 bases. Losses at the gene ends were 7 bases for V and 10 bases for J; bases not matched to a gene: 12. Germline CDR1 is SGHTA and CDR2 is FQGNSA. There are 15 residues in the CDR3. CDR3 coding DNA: TGTGCCAGCACCCTCCGCCTAGCGGGGGGTACGGAGCAGTTCTTC. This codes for CASTLRLAGGTEQFF.

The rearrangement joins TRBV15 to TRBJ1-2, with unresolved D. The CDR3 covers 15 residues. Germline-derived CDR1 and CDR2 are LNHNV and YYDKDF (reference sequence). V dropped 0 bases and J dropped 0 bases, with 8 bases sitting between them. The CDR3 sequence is CATSRDRSTNYGYTF. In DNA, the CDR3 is TGTGCCACCAGCAGAGACAGGAGCACTAACTATGGCTACACCTTC.

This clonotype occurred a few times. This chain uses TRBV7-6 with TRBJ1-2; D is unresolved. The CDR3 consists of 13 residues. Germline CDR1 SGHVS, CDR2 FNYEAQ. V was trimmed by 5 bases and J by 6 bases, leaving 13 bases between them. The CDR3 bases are TGTGCCAGCAGCCCGTCTTGGACGGATGGCTACACCTTC. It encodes CASSPSWTDGYTF.

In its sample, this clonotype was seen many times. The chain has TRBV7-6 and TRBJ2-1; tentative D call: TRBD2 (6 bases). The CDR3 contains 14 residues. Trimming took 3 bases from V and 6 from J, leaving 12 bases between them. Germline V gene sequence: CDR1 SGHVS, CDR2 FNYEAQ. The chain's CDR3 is CASSFLLGGNEQFF. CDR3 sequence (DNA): TGTGCCAGCAGCTTTTTATTGGGGGGCAATGAGCAGTTCTTC.

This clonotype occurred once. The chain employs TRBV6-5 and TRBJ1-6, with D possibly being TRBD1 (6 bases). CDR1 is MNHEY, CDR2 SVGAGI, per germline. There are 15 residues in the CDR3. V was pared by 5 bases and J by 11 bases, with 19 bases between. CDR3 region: CASSQQGQGGAPLHF. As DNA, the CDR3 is TGTGCCAGCAGTCAGCAGGGTCAAGGGGGTGCACCCCTCCACTTT.

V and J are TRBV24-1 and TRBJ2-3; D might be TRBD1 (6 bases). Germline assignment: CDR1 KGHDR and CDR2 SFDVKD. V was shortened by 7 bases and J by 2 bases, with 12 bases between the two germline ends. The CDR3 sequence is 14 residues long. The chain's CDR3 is CATRDSLPTDTQYF. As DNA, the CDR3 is TGTGCCACCAGGGACAGCCTCCCCACAGATACGCAGTATTTT.